This is a list of T cell receptor beta chains from one sample in a study of CD8+ T cells in alopecia areata. This table comes from immunoSEQ multiplex PCR, and its TCRdb copy is limited to in-frame clones, with some not included. This sample has a few hundred thousand clones, with 35% to 45% found just once. The sample in question was CD4+ T cells sorted from blood, obtained between weeks 30 and 35, from a patient treated with tofacitinib. Receptors originate from a human donor with alopecia areata. Each CDR3 is given with its conserved first and last residue. A D gene is named only where the DNA matches it firmly. Clone size is shown for a subset of rows, as once, few, many or a class of expanded clone.

TGCAGCGCCACCGGGTGGGGGACCGGGGAGCTGTTTTTT	CSATGWGTGELFF	NA	NA	TRBV29-1	TRBJ2-2	13
TGTGCCAGCAACCCGGGACAGGGTTACGAGCAGTACTTC	CASNPGQGYEQYF	few	TRBD1	TRBV6-6	TRBJ2-7	13
TGTGCCAGCAGCTTAATGGGGAACACCGGGGAGCTGTTTTTT	CASSLMGNTGELFF	few	NA	TRBV7-7	TRBJ2-2	14
TGCGCCAGCAGCCAAGATAAAAGGCAGGCGGACTATGGCTACACCTTC	CASSQDKRQADYGYTF	NA	NA	TRBV4-1	TRBJ1-2	16
TGCGCCAGCAGCCAAGCGGGACGGACCTTCTATGGCTACACCTTC	CASSQAGRTFYGYTF	NA	NA	TRBV4-1	TRBJ1-2	15
TGTGCCAGCAGCCCGACTAGCGCAGATACGCAGTATTTT	CASSPTSADTQYF	NA	TRBD2	TRBV5-6	TRBJ2-3	13
TGCGCCTCCCGGAGCACAGATACGCAGTATTTT	CASRSTDTQYF	few	NA	TRBV5-1	TRBJ2-3	11
TGTGCCAGCAGCGTAGATTTCGGAGGCACAGATACGCAGTATTTT	CASSVDFGGTDTQYF	NA	NA	TRBV9	TRBJ2-3	15
TGTGCCAGCAGTGTTCTGGGGGCCCGGAACACTGAAGCTTTCTTT	CASSVLGARNTEAFF	NA	NA	TRBV2	TRBJ1-1	15
TGTGCCAGCAGATCCACTGAGGGAGGGGACACCATATATTTT	CASRSTEGGDTIYF	NA	NA	TRBV11-2	TRBJ1-3	14
TGTGCCAGCAGTGATCCAGGGAAACCCAATGAAAAACTGTTTTTT	CASSDPGKPNEKLFF	NA	NA	TRBV25-1	TRBJ1-4	15
TGTGCCAGCACCAACGGGCAGTACTTC	CASTNGQYF	NA	NA	TRBV6-4	TRBJ2-7	9
TGTGCCAGCCAAACTTTAACTGGGGCCAACGTCCTGACTTTC	CASQTLTGANVLTF	few	NA	TRBV6-1	TRBJ2-6	14
TGTGCCAGCACCGAGGGGGCTGTCGGCTACACCTTC	CASTEGAVGYTF	NA	TRBD1	TRBV6-5	TRBJ1-2	12
TGCAGCGTCCGACTAGCGGCCAGCTCCTACGAGCAGTACTTC	CSVRLAASSYEQYF	NA	TRBD2	TRBV29-1	TRBJ2-7	14
TGTGCCTGGAGTCTAACAGGGTACGAGCAGTACTTC	CAWSLTGYEQYF	few	NA	TRBV30	TRBJ2-7	12
TGTGCCAGCAGTACCGACAGTCTGAACACTGAAGCTTTCTTT	CASSTDSLNTEAFF	NA	NA	TRBV2	TRBJ1-1	14